A single sample is the source of the 32 T cell receptor beta chains below, sequenced in a study of T cells in Graves' hyperthyroidism and ophthalmopathy. Regions amplified from RNA transcripts were the TCR beta CDR3 regions. Using the HTBI primer set, a first-round RT-PCR was run on the TCR CDR3. MiXCR was run by TCRdb on the multiplex PCR reads, yielding one entry per CDR3 protein. This repertoire shows approximately 620,000 distinct CDR3 sequences, approximately 14% found once; its top ten account for roughly 5.5%. The specimen was blood. All receptors derive from a woman aged 25 to 39 with Graves' hyperthyroidism that later progressed to Graves' ophthalmopathy.

This clonotype was counted between two and nine times. The rearrangement joins TRBV24-1 to TRBJ2-3; 8 bases are shared with TRBD2. Germline CDR1 reads KGHDR; CDR2 reads SFDVKD. V dropped 2 bases and J dropped 0; count of bases not matched to a gene: 3. The CDR3 is 16 residues long. As DNA, the CDR3 is TGTGCCACCAGTGATTCGACTAGCGAGAGCACAGATACGCAGTATTTT. Protein sequence: CATSDSTSESTDTQYF.

Notes on this clonotype: Its ends do not fully match the called genes, so a read error is possible. The chain recombines TRBV7-6 with TRBJ1-1; D remains unclear. In germline, CDR1 is SGHVS, CDR2 FNYEAQ. The CDR3 length is 15 residues. The CDR3: CASSPRPGMNSEAFF. CDR3 DNA: TGTGCCAGCAGCCCCCGGCCGGGGATGAACAGTGAAGCTTTCTTT.

This clonotype was seen ten or more times. The V and J genes are TRBV18 and TRBJ2-7; TRBD2 matches 8 bases. In germline, CDR1 is KGHSH, CDR2 LQKENI. The CDR3 totals 16 residues. Trimming cost V 2 bases and J 7 bases; bases outside gene matches: 13. CDR3 coding DNA: TGTGCCAGCTCACCAATGGGGACTAGTCCCCCAGAGGAGCAGTACTTC. Translating it yields CASSPMGTSPPEEQYF.

This clonotype showed up many times. V usage is TRBV7-9 and J usage is TRBJ2-1, with a tentative D call TRBD2 (6 bases). Germline lookup yields CDR1 SEHNR and CDR2 FQNEAQ (reference sequence). V was cut by 10 bases and J by 8 bases, with 15 bases left in between. The CDR3 contains 12 residues. The CDR3 region is CATKREEDEQFF. CDR3 nucleotides: TGTGCCACCAAGAGGGAGGAGGATGAGCAGTTCTTC.

This chain links TRBV14 with TRBJ1-4, with D hard to call. Germline loops: CDR1 SGHDN, CDR2 FVKESK. The CDR3 sequence is 14 residues long. Trimming cost V 6 bases and J 8 bases, with 16 bases left between them. As DNA, the CDR3 is TGTGCCAGCAGTCGGATGACCGGGAGGGAAAAACTGTTTTTT. Its protein is CASSRMTGREKLFF.

This clonotype has a count of ten or more. The rearrangement links TRBV19 to TRBJ1-1, with 8 positions matching TRBD1. This CDR3 has 16 amino acids. CDR1 is LNHDA, CDR2 SQIVND, per germline (reference sequence). With V trimmed by 3 bases and J by 3 bases, 9 bases remained unmatched. DNA of the CDR3: TGTGCCAGTAGTATCTCCCCCCTACAGGGGGACACTGAAGCTTTCTTT. This codes for CASSISPLQGDTEAFF.

This clonotype was seen many times. The chain couples TRBV7-6 to TRBJ1-1, with D unclear. Trimming removed 2 bases from V and 4 bases from J, with 26 bases in between. The germline V gene encodes CDR1 SGHVS and CDR2 FNYEAQ. CDR3 length: 19 amino acids. The CDR3 DNA follows: TGTGCCAGCAGCTTACGTCCCGGGCTGGCAGACCCAGGATCCACTGAAGCTTTCTTT. Its protein is CASSLRPGLADPGSTEAFF.

The chain combines TRBV19 with TRBJ2-5; perhaps TRBD2 as D (5 bases). Trimming took off 5 bases at V and 4 bases at J, with 11 bases between the two ends. Germline loops: CDR1 LNHDA, CDR2 SQIVND (reference sequence). The length of the CDR3 is 13 residues. CDR3 nucleotides: TGTGCCAGTAGTCATGGAGGTTTAGAGACCCAGTACTTC. This codes for CASSHGGLETQYF.

This clonotype was recorded at least ten times. The rearrangement joins TRBV30 to TRBJ1-4; TRBD1 matches 7 bases. The junction had 2 bases not matched to a gene; V was cut back by 0 bases and J by 4 bases. Germline V CDR1 and CDR2: GTSNPN, SVGIG (reference sequence). This CDR3 contains 14 residues. The CDR3 DNA sequence: TGTGCCTGGAGTGTTTGGGACAGTAATGAAAAACTGTTTTTT. It codes for CAWSVWDSNEKLFF.

This chain connects TRBV10-2 to TRBJ1-5; weak D call: TRBD1 (5 bases). Germline CDR1 and CDR2: WSHSY and SAAADI. With 0 bases removed from V and 6 bases from J, the gap between germline ends came to 6 bases. The CDR3 loop spans 13 amino acids. In DNA, the CDR3 is TGCGCCAGCAGTGAGTCGGGGCCTCAGCCCCAGCATTTT. Translating gives CASSESGPQPQHF.

For this clonotype: A much larger clone sits a single nucleotide away, making a read error possible. The V and J genes are TRBV29-1 and TRBJ2-3; 8 nucleotides line up with TRBD2. The CDR3 sequence is 16 residues long. CDR1 SQVTM and CDR2 ANQGSEA come from the germline V gene. In DNA form, the CDR3 reads TGCAGCGGTAAACTCCACTTAGCGGGGAGCACAGATATGCAGTATTTT. The encoded protein is CSGKLHLAGSTDMQYF.

The chain links TRBV27 to TRBJ2-6; D is unresolved. The germline V and J ends were trimmed by 2 bases and 4 bases, with 6 bases remaining between them. The germline V gene encodes CDR1 MNHEY and CDR2 SMNVEV (reference sequence). CDR3 length equals 14 residues. The CDR3 DNA follows: TGTGCCAGCAGTTTAAACACCGGGGCCAACGTCCTGACTTTC. It encodes CASSLNTGANVLTF. The whole variable domain, remainder taken from reference TRBV27 and TRBJ2-6, is EAQVTQNPRYLITVTGKKLTVTCSQNMNHEYMSWYRQDPGLGLRQIYYSMNVEVTDKGDVPEGYKVSRKEKRNFPLILESPSPNQTSLYFCASSLNTGANVLTFGAGSRLTVL.

The V call is TRBV5-1, the J call TRBJ2-3, with D hard to call. The V end lost 0 bases, the J end lost 4 bases, and 9 bases lay between the germline ends. The germline gives CDR1 SGHRS, CDR2 YFSETQ. The CDR3 spans 14 residues. For the CDR3, the DNA is TGCGCCAGCAGCTTGGAGGTCAACCCAGATACGCAGTATTTT. The encoded protein is CASSLEVNPDTQYF.

This clonotype was observed at least ten times. The chain carries TRBV9 and TRBJ2-7; D not resolved. Per the germline V gene, CDR1 is SGDLS and CDR2 is YYNGEE. The V end was cut by 4 bases, the J end by 2 bases, with 13 bases between. The CDR3 totals 14 residues. CDR3 sequence (DNA): TGTGCCAGCAGCCCGCGCATCCCCCCCTACGAGCAGTACTTC. This gives the protein CASSPRIPPYEQYF.

This chain uses TRBV20-1 with TRBJ2-7; 16 bases are a match to TRBD2. The ends lost 5 bases at V and 5 bases at J; junction bases unmatched: 12. Germline V gene data show CDR1 as DFQATT and CDR2 as SNEGSKA (reference sequence). CDR3 length: 17 amino acids. In nucleotides, the CDR3 is TGCAGTGCTCTGGGCTCGGGACTAGCGGGAGGGCCCGACGAGCAGTACTTC. Translation gives CSALGSGLAGGPDEQYF.

This clonotype was counted a few times. The chain carries TRBV7-9 and TRBJ2-5, with TRBD1 identical over 7 bases. V was pared by 4 bases and J by 1 base, with 9 bases of the junction left unmatched. This CDR3 contains 16 residues. Germline V gene sequence: CDR1 SEHNR, CDR2 FQNEAQ (reference sequence). CDR3 coding DNA: TGTGCCAGCAGCTATCCCCGGGACAGCTTCCAAGAGACCCAGTACTTC. Translated: CASSYPRDSFQETQYF.

The rearrangement joins TRBV6-1 to TRBJ1-4, with D possibly TRBD1 on 6 matching bases. CDR1 is MNHNS, CDR2 SASEGT, per germline. The V and J ends lost 8 bases and 11 bases respectively, with 18 bases between them. The CDR3 spans 13 residues. CDR3 nucleotides: TGTGCCAGCCGGAATTGGAACAGGGAGAAACTGTTTTTT. As protein: CASRNWNREKLFF.

This clonotype was found many times. The chain links TRBV29-1 to TRBJ2-2, with D possibly called TRBD1 or TRBD2 (7 bases each). The CDR3 has 15 residues. From germline, CDR1 is SQVTM and CDR2 ANQGSEA. The germline V and J ends were trimmed by 4 bases and 5 bases, with 17 bases remaining between them. For the CDR3, the DNA is TGCAGCGTTGGACAGGGAGGGTTGGGGACCGGGGAGCTGTTTTTT. Translating it yields CSVGQGGLGTGELFF.

This clonotype was recorded at least ten times. The rearrangement joins TRBV2 to TRBJ2-2; 7 bases match TRBD1. V lost 5 bases and J lost 0; bases outside the gene matches: 6. This CDR3 is built from 16 residues. Looked up from germline, CDR1 is SNHLY and CDR2 is FYNNEI. The CDR3: CASSSWGTANTGELFF. CDR3 sequence (DNA): TGTGCCAGCAGTTCGTGGGGGACAGCGAACACCGGGGAGCTGTTTTTT.

J is TRBJ1-4 and V is TRBV6-1; D unclear. In germline, CDR1 is MNHNS, CDR2 SASEGT. V was clipped by 3 bases and J by 6 bases, with 8 bases between them. There are 13 residues in the CDR3. This chain's CDR3 is CASSESPHEKLFF. CDR3 DNA: TGTGCCAGCAGTGAGAGCCCCCATGAAAAACTGTTTTTT.

This clonotype was detected ten times or more. The J gene is TRBJ2-7, the V gene TRBV28; D is perhaps TRBD1 or TRBD2 (5 bases each). The germline V gene encodes CDR1 MDHEN and CDR2 SYDVKM. This CDR3 is 16 amino acids long. V lost 5 bases to trimming and J lost 5 bases, with 22 bases between them. Here the CDR3 DNA reads TGTGCCAGCAGTCTCCCGTTAGGGCAGGGAGTCCACGAGCAGTACTTC. It encodes CASSLPLGQGVHEQYF.

V and J are TRBV7-9 and TRBJ2-5, with no clear D. V was pared by 3 bases and J by 2 bases, with 10 bases between. Germline-derived CDR1 and CDR2 are SEHNR and FQNEAQ (reference sequence). The CDR3 is made up of 14 amino acids. The CDR3 bases are TGTGCCAGCAGCTTCTCAGGACGGCAAGAGACCCAGTACTTC. Amino acids: CASSFSGRQETQYF. Combining the CDR3 with reference TRBV7-9 and TRBJ2-5 gives the whole variable domain DTGVSQNPRHKITKRGQNVTFRCDPISEHNRLYWYRQTLGQGPEFLTYFQNEAQLEKSRLLSDRFSAERPKGSFSTLEIQRTEQGDSAMYLCASSFSGRQETQYFGPGTRLLVL.

The table lists this clonotype with a count of one. The chain couples TRBV11-2 to TRBJ2-1; the D is unclear. CDR1 is SGHAT and CDR2 is FQNNGV in the germline V gene. V dropped 1 base and J dropped 11 bases, with 12 bases sitting between them. CDR3 length: 13 residues. The CDR3 region has the DNA TGTGCCAGCAGCTTAGGCCGAGACACTCAGCAGTTCTTC. The encoded protein is CASSLGRDTQQFF.

This clonotype was recorded many times. The chain combines TRBV7-2 with TRBJ1-5, with D perhaps TRBD1 (5 bases). The CDR3 is made up of 15 amino acids. V lost 5 bases and J lost 2, with 13 bases in between. Germline loops: CDR1 SGHTA, CDR2 FQGNSA. The CDR3 bases are TGTGCCAGCAGCCCCCCAAGGGGTGGCAATCAGCCCCAGCATTTT. Protein: CASSPPRGGNQPQHF.

This clonotype was recorded at least ten times. V and J are TRBV7-9 and TRBJ2-5; no clear D gene. This CDR3 is 14 amino acids long. In germline, CDR1 is SEHNR, CDR2 FQNEAQ (reference sequence). Trimming pared 1 base from V and 0 bases from J, leaving 6 bases between. As DNA, the CDR3 is TGTGCCAGCAGCTTAGAAGCGAACCAAGAGACCCAGTACTTC. It encodes CASSLEANQETQYF.

There are many counts of this clonotype. V gene TRBV7-2 combines with J gene TRBJ2-3; D gene unclear. Germline values: CDR1 SGHTA, CDR2 FQGNSA. This CDR3 is 15 amino acids long. Trimming left V 4 bases short and J 1 base short, with 12 bases between. For the CDR3, the DNA is TGTGCCAGCAGCTCGCCTACCACACGCACAGATACGCAGTATTTT. This sequence encodes CASSSPTTRTDTQYF.

In DNA, the CDR3 is TGTGCCATCAGTGAGTCGAGCGCCGGGGAGCTGTTTTTT. The encoded protein is CAISESSAGELFF. The chain combines TRBV10-3 with TRBJ2-2, with D uncertain. Trimming left V 0 bases short and J 6 bases short, with 5 bases between. The CDR3 runs to 13 residues. Germline values: CDR1 ENHRY, CDR2 SYGVKD.

On this clonotype itself: A read error may produce the germline difference seen at one junction end. The rearrangement uses TRBV20-1 and TRBJ2-1; 7 bases line up with TRBD2. The CDR3 contains 17 residues. Germline V CDR1 and CDR2: DFQATT, SNEGSKA (reference sequence). The DNA for the CDR3 is TGCAGTGCTAGAGATCTGGATGGGGGAGGGAGATACAATGAGCAGTCCTTC. It translates to CSARDLDGGGRYNEQSF.

V is TRBV28 and J is TRBJ2-1; maybe TRBD1 (6 bases). This CDR3 is 14 amino acids long. The V end lost 7 bases, the J end lost 2 bases, and 12 bases lay between the germline ends. The germline V gene encodes CDR1 MDHEN and CDR2 SYDVKM. CDR3 protein: CASKRGTTYNEQFF. Here the CDR3 DNA reads TGTGCCAGCAAAAGGGGGACCACCTACAATGAGCAGTTCTTC.

V gene TRBV20-1 combines with J gene TRBJ1-5, with 7 nucleotides matching TRBD1. From germline, CDR1 is DFQATT and CDR2 SNEGSKA (reference sequence). The CDR3 extends over 15 amino acids. J lost 3 bases, V lost 3 bases, and 8 bases had no gene match. CDR3 coding DNA: TGCAGTGCTAGGACCGGGACAGCCGACAATCAGCCCCAGCATTTT. It is translated as CSARTGTADNQPQHF.

The rearrangement links TRBV29-1 to TRBJ2-7; 8 nucleotides agree with TRBD2. Losses at the gene ends were 7 bases for V and 2 bases for J; bases not matched to a gene: 4. The CDR3 consists of 12 residues. Germline V CDR1 and CDR2: SQVTM, ANQGSEA. The CDR3 DNA reads as TGCAGCGCGGAACTAGCGGCCTACGAGCAGTACTTC. Translated, it gives CSAELAAYEQYF.

V gene TRBV19 combines with J gene TRBJ2-7; D possibly corresponds to TRBD1 (5 bases). Trimming shortened V by 1 base and J by 7 bases, and 14 bases separated the two germline ends. This CDR3 spans 14 amino acids. Germline CDR1 and CDR2: LNHDA and SQIVND (reference sequence). The CDR3 loop is CASSIVRGSGEQYF. CDR3 nucleotides: TGTGCCAGTAGTATAGTAAGGGGTTCGGGTGAGCAGTACTTC.